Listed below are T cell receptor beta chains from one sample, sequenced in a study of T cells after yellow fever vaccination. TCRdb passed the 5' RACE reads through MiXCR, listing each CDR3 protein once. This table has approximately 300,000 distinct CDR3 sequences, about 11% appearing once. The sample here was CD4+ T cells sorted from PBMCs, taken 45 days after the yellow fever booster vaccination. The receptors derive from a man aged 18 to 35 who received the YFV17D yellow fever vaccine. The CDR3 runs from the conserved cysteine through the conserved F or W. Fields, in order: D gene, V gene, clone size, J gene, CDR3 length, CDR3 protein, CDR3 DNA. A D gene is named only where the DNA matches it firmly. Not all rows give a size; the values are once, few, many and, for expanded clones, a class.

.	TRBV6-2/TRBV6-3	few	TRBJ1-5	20	CASSSRIVSAAGGSNQPQHF	TGTGCCAGCAGTTCTCGCATCGTGTCCGCGGCAGGAGGGAGCAATCAGCCCCAGCATTTT
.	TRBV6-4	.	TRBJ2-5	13	CASIGYRAETQYF	TGTGCCAGCATCGGTTACAGGGCTGAGACCCAGTACTTC
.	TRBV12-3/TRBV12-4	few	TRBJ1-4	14	CASSPLTTNEKLFF	TGTGCCAGCAGTCCCCTTACAACTAATGAAAAACTGTTTTTT
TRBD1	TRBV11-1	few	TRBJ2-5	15	CASSFGTGNQETQYF	TGTGCCAGCAGCTTTGGGACAGGGAACCAAGAGACCCAGTACTTC
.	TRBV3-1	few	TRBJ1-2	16	CASSHYARAEADGYTF	TGTGCCAGCAGCCATTATGCGCGGGCGGAGGCGGATGGCTACACCTTC
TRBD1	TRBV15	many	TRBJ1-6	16	CATSSEIGQGDSPLHF	TGTGCCACCAGCAGTGAAATCGGACAGGGGGATTCACCCCTCCACTTT
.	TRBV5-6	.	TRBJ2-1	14	CASSGGDSYNEQFF	TGTGCCAGCAGCGGAGGGGACTCTTACAATGAGCAGTTCTTC
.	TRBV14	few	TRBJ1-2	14	CASSQVTRQSNFTF	TGTGCCAGCAGCCAAGTTACGCGACAGAGTAATTTTACCTTC
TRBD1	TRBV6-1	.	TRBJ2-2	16	CATQDRGIGNTGELFF	TGTGCCACCCAGGACAGGGGCATAGGCAACACCGGGGAGCTGTTTTTT
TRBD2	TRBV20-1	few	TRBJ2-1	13	CSARNSGAIQQFF	TGCAGTGCTAGAAATAGCGGGGCTATCCAGCAGTTCTTC
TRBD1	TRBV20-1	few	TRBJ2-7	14	CSASKGQGAWEQYF	TGCAGTGCTAGTAAAGGACAGGGGGCTTGGGAGCAGTACTTC
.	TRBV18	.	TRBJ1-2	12	CASSPDRSGYTF	TGTGCCAGCTCACCAGACAGGTCTGGCTACACCTTC
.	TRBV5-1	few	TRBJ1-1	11	CASSVGDEAFF	TGCGCCAGCAGCGTCGGGGATGAAGCTTTCTTT
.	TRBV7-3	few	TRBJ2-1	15	CASSLFGGRNNEQFF	TGTGCCAGCAGCTTATTTGGGGGGCGTAACAATGAGCAGTTCTTC